This T cell receptor beta chain stems from a study of blood T cell repertoires in COVID-19. About the study: The samples span acute and convalescent COVID-19 from the United States, Italy and Spain.

Authors' methods: Estimates of nucleated cell counts were drawn from the amplification of reference gene primers. The table came from immunoSEQ multiplex PCR; TCRdb's copy has only in-frame clones and leaves some out. Clone size and the V and J calls come from that table; the DNA yielded D and trimming. The sample yields about 270,000 clones, about 89% seen once. The CDR3 spans 19 residues. The V gene's germline CDR1 is SGHDN and CDR2 FVKESK. Germline trimming cut 3 bases from V and 8 bases from J; bases unmatched to any gene: 16. Sequencing was carried out using peripheral blood. The TCR originated in a man aged 35 to 55 who had recovered from COVID-19. The V call is TRBV14, the J call TRBJ1-6; TRBD1 matches 10 bases. CDR3 sequence reads: CASSHNRPGQGMFDSPLHF. CDR3 in DNA: TGTGCCAGCAGCCACAACCGACCGGGACAGGGGATGTTTGATTCACCCCTCCACTTT.